These 29 T cell receptor beta chains originate from one sample sequenced in a study of T cell responses to AZD1222 COVID-19 vaccine. Sequencing used immunoSEQ multiplex PCR; TCRdb keeps in-frame clones, though not all of them. The sample holds about 150,000 clones, about nine tenths seen once. The source material was peripheral blood, sampled 28 days after the second AZD1222 dose. The receptors were gathered from an adult who received the AZD1222 COVID-19 vaccine.

This chain links TRBV11-2 with TRBJ2-7; D is perhaps TRBD1 or TRBD2 (5 bases each). Germline loops: CDR1 SGHAT, CDR2 FQNNGV. V lost 0 bases to trimming and J lost 7 bases, with 16 bases between them. The CDR3 runs 15 residues. As DNA, the CDR3 is TGTGCCAGCAGCTTAGATCCAGGGACGTCGCGGGAGCAGTACTTC. This encodes CASSLDPGTSREQYF.

V gene TRBV5-1 combines with J gene TRBJ2-1; tentatively, D is TRBD1 (6 bases). The CDR3 spans 16 residues. Trimming pared 1 base from V and 1 base from J, leaving 12 bases between. Per germline, CDR1 SGHRS and CDR2 YFSETQ. The CDR3 region is CASSLQGRLSYNEQFF. The CDR3 DNA is TGCGCCAGCAGCTTGCAGGGGCGTTTGTCCTACAATGAGCAGTTCTTC.

The chain employs TRBV3-1 (or the pseudogene TRBV3-2) and TRBJ1-2; TRBD1 matches 7 bases. J lost 5 bases, V lost 2 bases, and 17 bases had no gene match. This CDR3 spans 18 amino acids. The germline gives CDR1 LGHDT, CDR2 YNNKEL (reference sequence). CDR3 sequence reads: CASSQLYGGRDRDYGYTF. CDR3 coding DNA: TGTGCCAGCAGCCAACTTTACGGGGGAAGGGACAGAGATTATGGCTACACCTTC.

The chain carries TRBV9 and TRBJ2-1; weak D call: TRBD2 (6 bases). From germline, CDR1 is SGDLS and CDR2 YYNGEE. V lost 4 bases and J 6 bases, leaving 11 bases between the germline ends. The CDR3 sequence is 13 residues long. This CDR3 reads CASSPGTSNEQFF. The CDR3 region has the DNA TGTGCCAGCAGCCCCGGGACTTCCAATGAGCAGTTCTTC.

The chain is built from TRBV11-2 and TRBJ1-2; 8 bases line up with TRBD1. Germline CDR1 SGHAT, CDR2 FQNNGV. V shed 5 bases and J 4 bases; nucleotides not matched to a gene: 9. CDR3 length equals 15 residues. CDR3 nucleotides: TGTGCCAGCAGCCCAGTGGGACAGGTCCCCTATGGCTACACCTTC. Translation: CASSPVGQVPYGYTF.

The gene calls are TRBV18 and TRBJ2-4; D is unclear. This CDR3 is 15 amino acids long. V was trimmed by 5 bases and J by 2 bases, leaving 13 bases between them. Per germline, CDR1 KGHSH and CDR2 LQKENI. Here the CDR3 DNA reads TGTGCCAGCTCAGCGACGTGGACCCCCAAAAACATTCAGTACTTC. Amino acid sequence: CASSATWTPKNIQYF.

This chain uses TRBV6-5 with TRBJ1-3; a possible D gene is TRBD1 (6 bases). V gave up 5 bases and J gave up 0 bases, with 8 bases separating them. CDR1 MNHEY and CDR2 SVGAGI come from the germline V gene. The CDR3 covers 14 residues. The CDR3 DNA follows: TGTGCCAGCAGTACAGGGTACTCTGGAAACACCATATATTTT. Protein sequence: CASSTGYSGNTIYF.

This chain connects TRBV7-9 to TRBJ2-3, with D perhaps TRBD2 (6 bases). Germline V gene lookup returns CDR1 SEHNR and CDR2 FQNEAQ (reference sequence). Trimming stripped 5 bases from V and 0 bases from J, with 12 bases between. The CDR3 runs 15 residues. The DNA of the CDR3 is TGTGCCAGCAGCGCCTCTAGCGTTAGCACAGATACGCAGTATTTT. This translates into CASSASSVSTDTQYF.

V and J are TRBV5-1 and TRBJ1-4; TRBD1 agrees at 7 bases. This CDR3 is built from 15 residues. CDR1 and CDR2 from the germline V gene are SGHRS and YFSETQ. After removal of 6 bases from V and 3 bases from J, the junction contained 8 bases not matched to a gene. DNA for the CDR3: TGCGCCAGCAAGGTTGGGACAGCCGCTAATGAAAAACTGTTTTTT. Translation gives CASKVGTAANEKLFF.

V is TRBV2 and J is TRBJ2-2, with 9 nucleotides matching TRBD2. In germline, CDR1 is SNHLY, CDR2 FYNNEI. Trimming took 6 bases from V and 7 from J; bases not matched to a gene: 12. The CDR3 sequence is 16 residues long. The CDR3 DNA follows: TGTGCCAGCAGGGTAGCGGGGGCCTCGCGGGGCGGGGAGCTGTTTTTT. Residues: CASRVAGASRGGELFF.

This chain joins TRBV21-1 and TRBJ2-3; TRBD1 is taken as the D call from the table, unchecked against the DNA. TRBV21-1 represents a pseudogene. CDR3 length equals 16 residues. CDR3: CASSKGARPGADTQYF. CDR3 nucleotide sequence: TGTGCCAGCAGCAAGGGGGCTCGACCAGGAGCAGATACGCAGTATTTT.

V gene TRBV15 combines with J gene TRBJ2-6; D may be TRBD1 (6 bases). CDR3 size: 16 residues. CDR1 and CDR2 (germline): LNHNV, YYDKDF (reference sequence). V lost 3 bases to trimming and J lost 2 bases, with 11 bases between them. CDR3 DNA sequence: TGTGCCACCAGCAGGCTCAGGGGTGCTGGGGCCAACGTCCTGACTTTC. Its protein product is CATSRLRGAGANVLTF. Looking up the rest from reference TRBV15 and TRBJ2-6 gives the full variable domain: DAMVIQNPRYQVTQFGKPVTLSCSQTLNHNVMYWYQQKSSQAPKLLFHYYDKDFNNEADTPDNFQSRRPNTSFCFLDIRSPGLGDTAMYLCATSRLRGAGANVLTFGAGSRLTVL.

This chain uses TRBV28 with TRBJ1-2; 7 bases align to TRBD1. The CDR3 consists of 12 residues. J was trimmed by 7 bases and V by 5 bases; bases with no gene match: 4. Per the germline V gene, CDR1 is MDHEN and CDR2 is SYDVKM. The CDR3 loop reads CASSLGTVGYTF. For the CDR3, the DNA is TGTGCCAGCAGTCTCGGGACAGTTGGCTACACCTTC.

CDR3 in amino acids: CASSIPGTGGSGYTF. The CDR3 bases are TGTGCCAGCAGCATACCCGGGACAGGGGGTTCTGGCTACACCTTC. The V gene is TRBV9, the J gene TRBJ1-2, with 11 bases lining up with TRBD1. Germline assignment: CDR1 SGDLS and CDR2 YYNGEE. V trimming: 4 bases; J trimming: 7 bases; junction bases outside the gene matches: 9. The CDR3 is 15 residues long.

This rearrangement joins TRBV6-1 to TRBJ2-1; no definite D call. The germline gives CDR1 MNHNS, CDR2 SASEGT. V lost 2 bases to trimming and J lost 0 bases, with 5 bases between them. This CDR3 is 14 amino acids long. The CDR3 region has the DNA TGTGCCAGCAGTGAACCCCGCTCCTACAATGAGCAGTTCTTC. It translates to CASSEPRSYNEQFF.

The chain is built from TRBV21-1 and TRBJ1-2. TRBV21-1 is noted as a pseudogene. The CDR3 consists of 15 residues. CDR3 loop: CASITQREGFYGYTF. The CDR3 region has the DNA TGTGCCAGCATCACGCAGAGGGAGGGATTCTATGGCTACACCTTC.

The chain uses TRBV5-8 and TRBJ2-1; 13 bases are shared with TRBD2. The V gene's germline CDR1 is SGHTS and CDR2 YDEGEE. Trimming at V came to 2 bases and at J to 8 bases, leaving 10 bases not matched to a gene. The CDR3 consists of 17 residues. Here the CDR3 reads CASSFRVLAGGPDEQFF. The CDR3 nucleotides read TGTGCCAGCAGCTTTAGGGTACTAGCGGGGGGGCCGGATGAGCAGTTCTTC. The variable domain in full, completed from reference TRBV5-8 and TRBJ2-1, reads EAGVTQSPTHLIKTRGQQATLRCSPISGHTSVYWYQQALGLGLQFLLWYDEGEERNRGNFPPRFSGRQFPNYSSELNVNALELEDSALYLCASSFRVLAGGPDEQFFGPGTRLTVL.

CDR3 DNA sequence: TGTGCCAGCAGCTTGACGGCCCAATCCTACGAGCAGTACTTC. Protein product: CASSLTAQSYEQYF. The chain combines TRBV28 with TRBJ2-7; D is unresolved. V was shortened by 6 bases and J by 1 base, with 13 bases between the two germline ends. CDR3 size: 14 residues. CDR1 is MDHEN, CDR2 SYDVKM, per germline.

This clone has a single count. The junction departs from the called germline gene at one end, perhaps through a read error. The CDR3 loop reads CASSPGPGKSFYRYTF. The DNA of the CDR3 is TGTGCCAGCTCACCAGGGCCAGGCAAAAGCTTCTATCGCTACACCTTC. The rearrangement uses TRBV18 and TRBJ1-2; unclear D gene. Germline values: CDR1 KGHSH, CDR2 LQKENI. CDR3 length equals 16 residues. The full variable domain, completed using reference TRBV18 and TRBJ1-2, is NAGVMQNPRHLVRRRGQEARLRCSPMKGHSHVYWYRQLPEEGLKFMVYLQKENIIDESGMPKERFSAEFPKEGPSILRIQQVVRGDSAAYFCASSPGPGKSFYRYTFGSGTRLTVV.

The CDR3 coding sequence is TGTGCCAGCAAGGCAGGGGATCAGCCCCAGCATTTT. Translation gives CASKAGDQPQHF. The gene calls are TRBV28 and TRBJ1-5; D is perhaps TRBD1 (6 bases). Germline-derived CDR1 and CDR2 are MDHEN and SYDVKM. Trimming took 7 bases from V and 5 from J, leaving 9 bases between them. The CDR3 runs to 12 residues.

V usage is TRBV27 and J usage is TRBJ1-1; a possible D gene is TRBD1 (5 bases). The CDR3 runs 14 residues. Per germline, CDR1 MNHEY and CDR2 SMNVEV (reference sequence). V shed 3 bases and J shed 6 bases, with 14 bases lying between them. The CDR3 reads CASSFSPSGPEAFF. The CDR3 DNA is TGTGCCAGCAGTTTCTCCCCTTCGGGACCTGAAGCTTTCTTT.

The rearrangement links TRBV7-6 to TRBJ1-6; D is unresolved. Germline values: CDR1 SGHVS, CDR2 FNYEAQ. The CDR3 length is 18 residues. Trimming took off 5 bases at V and 7 bases at J, with 24 bases between the two ends. CDR3 sequence reads: CASSGAAGGSRQNSPLHF. The CDR3 nucleotides are TGTGCCAGCAGCGGAGCAGCAGGAGGGAGCAGGCAGAATTCACCCCTCCACTTT.

J is TRBJ2-1 and V is TRBV28; 14 bases agree with TRBD2. The V gene end was trimmed by 6 bases and the J gene end by 7 bases; junction bases not matched to a gene: 11. Germline CDR1 MDHEN, CDR2 SYDVKM. This CDR3 region has 17 residues. Here the CDR3 reads CASSTTSGRAGLNEQFF. DNA of the CDR3: TGTGCCAGCAGCACGACTAGCGGGAGGGCCGGCCTAAATGAGCAGTTCTTC.

This clone has a single count. This rearrangement joins TRBV18 to TRBJ2-5, with D possibly being TRBD1 or TRBD2 (5 bases each). Germline CDR1 and CDR2: KGHSH and LQKENI. The CDR3 is 14 amino acids. Trimming took 3 bases from V and 2 from J, leaving 10 bases between them. CDR3 residues: CASSPRGRQETQYF. The CDR3 DNA follows: TGTGCCAGCTCACCCCGGGGCAGACAAGAGACCCAGTACTTC.

This clone was seen more than once but under ten times. This rearrangement joins TRBV29-1 to TRBJ1-1; 7 nucleotides agree with TRBD1. Germline loops: CDR1 SQVTM, CDR2 ANQGSEA. The CDR3 contains 12 residues. V lost 7 bases and J lost 1; bases outside the gene matches: 3. The CDR3 coding sequence is TGCAGCGGGGGACAGACGAACACTGAAGCTTTCTTT. Amino acids: CSGGQTNTEAFF.

This sequence joins TRBV9 and TRBJ1-1; unclear D gene. This CDR3 region has 16 residues. The germline CDR1 and CDR2 sequences are SGDLS and YYNGEE. Trimming took 0 bases from V and 3 from J, leaving 15 bases between them. CDR3 loop: CASSVGAGAKDTEAFF. CDR3 in DNA: TGTGCCAGCAGCGTAGGGGCAGGTGCTAAGGACACTGAAGCTTTCTTT.

This chain connects TRBV2 to TRBJ1-1; D unresolved. Trimming stripped 2 bases from V and 1 base from J, with 8 bases between. The CDR3 runs 14 residues. Germline CDR1 and CDR2: SNHLY and FYNNEI. The CDR3 here is CASSEIGTNTEAFF. The CDR3 DNA sequence: TGTGCCAGCAGTGAAATCGGCACGAACACTGAAGCTTTCTTT.

This chain uses TRBV6-6 with TRBJ1-4; 8 bases match TRBD1. The germline V gene encodes CDR1 MNHNY and CDR2 SVGAGI (reference sequence). V gave up 5 bases and J gave up 2 bases; unmatched junction bases: 4. The length of the CDR3 is 15 residues. CDR3 residues: CASSTTGVTNEKLFF. The CDR3 DNA reads TGTGCCAGCAGTACGACAGGGGTTACTAATGAAAAACTGTTTTTT.

V and J are TRBV7-6 and TRBJ1-3; D perhaps matches TRBD1 (6 bases). The CDR3 covers 17 residues. CDR1 and CDR2 (germline): SGHVS, FNYEAQ. V was shortened by 1 base and J by 2 bases, with 15 bases between the two germline ends. DNA for the CDR3: TGTGCCAGCAGCTTAGGCACTGCGGGGGCAACTGGAAACACCATATATTTT. Its protein product is CASSLGTAGATGNTIYF.